This note documents a single T cell receptor beta chain sequence. The CDR3 totals 17 residues. With 7 bases removed from V and 5 bases from J, the gap between germline ends came to 26 bases. CDR1 is MDHEN and CDR2 is SYDVKM in the germline V gene. This specimen belongs to a study of blood T cell repertoires in COVID-19. Study background: Collection of acute and convalescent COVID-19 samples took place in the United States, Italy and Spain. Nucleic acid was either cDNA or gDNA, and it came from T cells, B-cell-depleted T cells, or PBMCs.

Original data processing: Counts of nucleated cells, estimated from reference gene primer amplification, were obtained. Profiling relied on immunoSEQ multiplex PCR, and the TCRdb table lists in-frame clones only, not all of them. V and J calls and clone size come straight from that table; D and trimming were deduced from the DNA. The repertoire holds around 99,000 clones, with about 91% as singletons. The V gene is TRBV28, the J gene TRBJ1-2; D is ambiguous. Sequencing used peripheral blood. The sequence was collected from a man aged 50-59 years with active or convalescent COVID-19. CDR3 sequence (DNA): TGTGCCAGCACCCTGCGGTCGAACCGGGTCTCGAAATATGGCTACACCTTC. This encodes CASTLRSNRVSKYGYTF.